This entry lists 32 T cell receptor beta chains sequenced from one sample in a study of blood T cells in healthy people across ages. Together with a sample-barcoded 5' primer, a J-beta primer mix was included in a second PCR lasting roughly 6 to 12 cycles. TCRdb re-derived calls from the 5' RACE reads in MiXCR, one entry per CDR3 protein. Of more than 1,400,000 distinct CDR3 sequences in the sample, 42% are singletons; the top ten hold roughly 7.9%. Sequenced sample: blood. The receptors come from a young woman in good health.

The table lists this clonotype with a few counts. The gene calls are TRBV2 and TRBJ1-6; D remains unclear. V was pared by 3 bases and J by 0 bases, with 6 bases between. Germline V gene data show CDR1 as SNHLY and CDR2 as FYNNEI. This CDR3 has 15 amino acids. The CDR3 spells CASSDQSSYNSPLHF. CDR3 bases: TGTGCCAGCAGTGACCAGAGCTCCTATAATTCACCCCTCCACTTT.

The J gene is TRBJ2-7, the V gene TRBV9; tentatively, D is TRBD2 (7 bases). The end of the DNA aligns better with TRBJ2-5, so the J call may be wrong. Germline CDR1 SGDLS, CDR2 YYNGEE. There are 18 residues in the CDR3. The CDR3 region is CASSVATRGGLLGETQYF. The CDR3 coding sequence is TGTGCCAGCAGCGTAGCTACGAGGGGGGGACTCCTGGGTGAGACCCAGTACTTC.

The chain carries TRBV6-5 and TRBJ1-2; D might be TRBD1 (5 bases). The germline gives CDR1 MNHEY, CDR2 SVGAGI. The CDR3 runs to 13 residues. V gave up 8 bases and J gave up 8 bases, with 18 bases separating them. The chain's CDR3 is CASGRGGLQGYTF. Written as DNA, the CDR3 is TGTGCCAGCGGGAGGGGAGGCCTCCAGGGCTACACCTTC.

This sequence joins TRBV5-5 and TRBJ2-1, with a possible D match to TRBD1 (6 bases). Germline CDR1 is SGHKS and CDR2 is YYEKEE (reference sequence). Between the trimmed V and J ends, which lost 2 bases and 13 bases, there was a span of 22 bases. The CDR3 is 15 amino acids. The CDR3 here is CASSFGRGVTETQFF. The CDR3 nucleotides are TGTGCCAGCAGCTTTGGCAGGGGAGTTACGGAGACCCAGTTCTTC. The complete variable domain, with remaining parts taken from reference TRBV5-5 and TRBJ2-1, reads DAGVTQSPTHLIKTRGQQVTLRCSPISGHKSVSWYQQVLGQGPQFIFQYYEKEERGRGNFPDRFSARQFPNYSSELNVNALLLGDSALYLCASSFGRGVTETQFFGPGTRLTVL.

The V gene is TRBV7-6, the J gene TRBJ2-4, with D perhaps TRBD1 (6 bases). Germline CDR1 SGHVS, CDR2 FNYEAQ. Deletions cut 4 bases from V and 0 bases from J, with 10 bases between. The CDR3 sequence is 15 residues long. CDR3 sequence: CASSSTTGAKNIQYF. The DNA of the CDR3 is TGTGCCAGCAGCTCCACGACAGGAGCCAAAAACATTCAGTACTTC.

This clonotype was detected a few times. The chain has TRBV7-3 and TRBJ2-1; weak D call: TRBD2 (6 bases). The CDR3 spans 15 residues. Germline assignment: CDR1 SGHTA and CDR2 FQGTGA. Trimming left V 4 bases short and J 9 bases short, with 19 bases between. The CDR3 bases are TGTGCCAGCAGCTCCCAGGAGGGGATAGTTGGTGAGCAGTTCTTC. This encodes CASSSQEGIVGEQFF.

Regarding this clonotype: A much larger clone lies one base from this, so it may be a read error. J is TRBJ2-7 and V is TRBV15; 7 bases are a match to TRBD2. V shed 4 bases and J 9 bases; nucleotides not matched to a gene: 15. Germline CDR1 and CDR2: LNHNV and YYDKDF (reference sequence). This CDR3 spans 15 amino acids. In DNA, the CDR3 is TGTGCCACCAGCAAATCTAAGGAGGGAGGGAATGGGCAGTACTTC. Protein product: CATSKSKEGGNGQYF.

The V and J genes are TRBV13 and TRBJ2-7; no clear D gene. With 0 bases removed from V and 11 bases from J, the gap between germline ends came to 8 bases. Germline lookup yields CDR1 PRHDT and CDR2 FYEKMQ (reference sequence). CDR3 length: 11 residues. The DNA of the CDR3 is TGTGCCAGCAGCTTAGGAGTGAAAAAGTACTTC. The encoded protein is CASSLGVKKYF. The full variable domain, in which reference TRBV13 and TRBJ2-7 provide the parts outside the CDR3, is AAGVIQSPRHLIKEKRETATLKCYPIPRHDTVYWYQQGPGQDPQFLISFYEKMQSDKGSIPDRFSAQQFSDYHSELNMSSLELGDSALYFCASSLGVKKYFGPGTRLTVT.

The rearrangement uses TRBV27 and TRBJ2-7; 13 bases are shared with TRBD2. The CDR3 sequence is 16 residues long. Trimming at V came to 5 bases and at J to 0 bases, leaving 4 bases not matched to a gene. Per germline, CDR1 MNHEY and CDR2 SMNVEV (reference sequence). DNA of the CDR3: TGTGCCAGCAGTCCCCGGACTAGCGGGAGCTCCTACGAGCAGTACTTC. The encoded protein is CASSPRTSGSSYEQYF.

This clonotype was seen more than once but under ten times. This chain's CDR3 is CASNLNEQFF. Written as DNA, the CDR3 is TGTGCCAGCAATCTCAATGAGCAGTTCTTC. The genes are TRBV6-1 and TRBJ2-1, with D unresolved. Germline CDR1 reads MNHNS; CDR2 reads SASEGT. Trimming took 7 bases from V and 6 from J, leaving 4 bases between them. The CDR3 extends over 10 amino acids.

The chain combines TRBV29-1 with TRBJ1-2; TRBD1 matches at 7 bases. Germline CDR1 is SQVTM and CDR2 is ANQGSEA. The CDR3 extends over 16 amino acids. V shed 7 bases and J 0 bases; nucleotides not matched to a gene: 14. CDR3 bases: TGCAGCGCCGCCCCCACAGGGGTTGCCTCTAACTATGGCTACACCTTC. This translates into CSAAPTGVASNYGYTF.

The rearrangement uses TRBV6-9 and TRBJ2-5, with no clear D. With the DNA end fitting TRBJ2-7 better, the J assignment may be wrong. Germline-derived CDR1 and CDR2 are MNHGY and SVAAGI. CDR3 length: 13 residues. DNA of the CDR3: TGTGCCAGCAGGTGGAATATTGAGTGCGAGCAGTACTTC. Amino acids: CASRWNIECEQYF.

In this sample, this clonotype turned up a few times. The rearrangement uses TRBV10-3 and TRBJ1-1; maybe TRBD1 (5 bases). This CDR3 has 11 residues. CDR1 ENHRY and CDR2 SYGVKD come from the germline V gene. The germline V and J ends were trimmed by 10 bases and 5 bases, with 11 bases remaining between them. CDR3 bases: TGTGCCACTCAGGGACGGACTGAAGCTTTCTTT. Protein sequence: CATQGRTEAFF.

The CDR3 DNA sequence: TGTGCCAGCAGCTTGGTTCAGGGGACGGAGACCCAGTACTTC. Translated: CASSLVQGTETQYF. The chain recombines TRBV5-6 with TRBJ2-5; D may be TRBD1 (6 bases). Trimming took off 0 bases at V and 5 bases at J, with 11 bases between the two ends. The CDR3 is 14 residues long. Germline CDR1 SGHDT, CDR2 YYEEEE. Filled out from reference TRBV5-6 and TRBJ2-5, the complete variable domain reads DAGVTQSPTHLIKTRGQQVTLRCSPKSGHDTVSWYQQALGQGPQFIFQYYEEEERQRGNFPDRFSGHQFPNYSSELNVNALLLGDSALYLCASSLVQGTETQYFGPGTRLLVL.

V usage is TRBV7-9 and J usage is TRBJ2-3; 7 bases agree with TRBD1. The CDR3 totals 13 residues. J gave up 5 bases and V 4 bases, and 3 bases lay outside the gene matches. Germline V lookup: CDR1 SEHNR, CDR2 FQNEAQ (reference sequence). The CDR3, as DNA: TGTGCCAGCAGCTGGGACAGCCAAGATACGCAGTATTTT. This encodes CASSWDSQDTQYF.

This clonotype has a count of ten or more. The V and J genes are TRBV20-1 and TRBJ1-2, with no clear D. Germline CDR1 reads DFQATT; CDR2 reads SNEGSKA (reference sequence). V dropped 3 bases and J dropped 3 bases, with 2 bases sitting between them. This CDR3 spans 10 amino acids. Here the CDR3 DNA reads TGCAGTGCTAGGGACTATGGCTACACCTTC. Protein product: CSARDYGYTF.

As for this clonotype: This may be a read error, as it is one base from a much larger clone. The chain joins TRBV29-1 to TRBJ2-1; D ambiguous. The DNA end is more similar to TRBJ2-7, so the J call may be wrong. Germline CDR1 is SQVTM and CDR2 is ANQGSEA. This CDR3 spans 13 amino acids. In DNA form, the CDR3 reads TGCAGCGTTGTTGGGGAAGTTCGACATGAGCAGTACTTC. It encodes CSVVGEVRHEQYF.

The chain has TRBV27 and TRBJ2-3; D possibly matches TRBD1 or TRBD2 (6 bases each). Trimming stripped 3 bases from V and 2 bases from J, with 12 bases between. CDR3 length: 15 amino acids. Germline CDR1 is MNHEY and CDR2 is SMNVEV (reference sequence). CDR3 region: CASSLEGVATDTQYF. CDR3 DNA: TGTGCCAGCAGTTTGGAGGGGGTGGCCACAGATACGCAGTATTTT.

This clonotype was seen a few times. The rearrangement links TRBV20-1 to TRBJ2-5; maybe TRBD1 (6 bases). There are 15 residues in the CDR3. CDR1 is DFQATT, CDR2 SNEGSKA, per germline (reference sequence). V was trimmed by 3 bases and J by 7 bases, leaving 21 bases between them. The CDR3 DNA sequence: TGCAGTGCTAGTCCACAGGGCAGCTCGTCTGGGACCCAGTACTTC. It encodes CSASPQGSSSGTQYF.

In regard to this clonotype: A read error may explain this, as a much larger clone is one base away. The chain has TRBV13 and TRBJ2-1, with D tentatively TRBD2 (6 bases). Germline V gene data show CDR1 as PRHDT and CDR2 as FYEKMQ (reference sequence). The CDR3 loop spans 13 amino acids. CDR3 residues: CVSSFRGFNEQFF. Written as DNA, the CDR3 is TGTGTCAGCAGCTTTCGGGGGTTTAATGAGCAGTTCTTC.

The chain carries TRBV20-1 and TRBJ2-1; 10 bases map to TRBD1. This CDR3 contains 13 residues. Germline V gene lookup returns CDR1 DFQATT and CDR2 SNEGSKA (reference sequence). The ends lost 6 bases at V and 8 bases at J; junction bases unmatched: 7. CDR3 sequence (DNA): TGCAGTGCCGACCGGGACAGGGGTGATGAGCAGTTCTTC. The encoded protein is CSADRDRGDEQFF.

V is TRBV6-6 and J is TRBJ2-7, with no clear D. CDR3 length: 11 residues. Germline-derived CDR1 and CDR2 are MNHNY and SVGAGI (reference sequence). V lost 11 bases, J lost 0 bases, and 8 bases lay in between. The CDR3 protein is CAVGSSYEQYF. CDR3 nucleotide sequence: TGTGCCGTAGGAAGCTCCTACGAGCAGTACTTC.

This clonotype turned up a few times. The CDR3 loop reads CASSSRGGNQPQHF. CDR3 DNA: TGTGCCAGCAGCTCCCGAGGTGGCAATCAGCCCCAGCATTTT. V gene TRBV6-2 or TRBV6-3 combines with J gene TRBJ1-5; D uncertain. This CDR3 spans 14 amino acids. Deletions cut 6 bases from V and 2 bases from J, with 11 bases between. CDR1 is MNHEY and CDR2 is SVGEGT in the germline V gene.

The chain links TRBV2 to TRBJ2-4; perhaps D is TRBD1 or TRBD2 (6 bases each). The tail of the sequence fits TRBJ2-7 better, so the J call may be wrong. The CDR3 runs to 12 residues. Per the germline V gene, CDR1 is SNHLY and CDR2 is FYNNEI. The CDR3 bases are TGTGCCAGCCGATTCGGGGGCGACGAGCAGTACTTC. Protein sequence: CASRFGGDEQYF.

The chain recombines TRBV2 with TRBJ2-2, with a weak D call TRBD2 (5 bases). The CDR3 has 15 residues. The germline gives CDR1 SNHLY, CDR2 FYNNEI. The ends were cut back, 2 bases at V and 6 bases at J, with 13 bases in the middle. The CDR3, as DNA: TGTGCCAGCAGTGAATGGTCCTCGGGGTCCGGGGAGCTGTTTTTT. Protein sequence: CASSEWSSGSGELFF. The full variable domain, rest sourced from reference TRBV2 and TRBJ2-2, is EPEVTQTPSHQVTQMGQEVILRCVPISNHLYFYWYRQILGQKVEFLVSFYNNEISEKSEIFDDQFSVERPDGSNFTLKIRSTKLEDSAMYFCASSEWSSGSGELFFGEGSRLTVL.

This chain joins TRBV30 and TRBJ1-2, with 7 bases aligning to TRBD1. The CDR3 extends over 12 amino acids. CDR1 is GTSNPN and CDR2 is SVGIG in the germline V gene (reference sequence). As DNA, the CDR3 is TGTGTTTCCCCGGGACAGAGGACGGGCTACACCTTC. Residues: CVSPGQRTGYTF.

This clonotype was seen more than once but under ten times. The chain has TRBV10-3 and TRBJ1-2; 8 bases line up with TRBD1. V gave up 3 bases and J gave up 0 bases; unmatched junction bases: 9. There are 17 residues in the CDR3. Germline CDR1 ENHRY, CDR2 SYGVKD. The CDR3 reads CAISDPGTGGANYGYTF. The CDR3 DNA reads as TGTGCCATCAGTGACCCCGGGACAGGAGGAGCTAACTATGGCTACACCTTC.

This clonotype has more than one count but fewer than ten. The rearrangement joins TRBV27 to TRBJ2-4, with a tentative D call TRBD2 (6 bases). Judging by the DNA end, TRBJ2-7 fits better; the J call may be wrong. CDR1 and CDR2 (germline): MNHEY, SMNVEV (reference sequence). The CDR3 spans 17 residues. CDR3 amino acids: CASSLSLTRAGTYEQYF. Written as DNA, the CDR3 is TGTGCCAGCAGTTTGTCCCTTACTAGAGCGGGCACCTACGAGCAGTACTTC.

This clonotype was seen a handful of times. This sequence joins TRBV4-1 and TRBJ2-1, with D uncertain. The V gene lost 1 base and the J gene lost 1 base, with 14 bases spanning the gap. CDR1 is MGHRA and CDR2 is YSYEKL in the germline V gene. The CDR3 consists of 17 residues. The DNA of the CDR3 is TGCGCCAGCAGCCAAGCGGCGGCCGTGGCGTCCTACAATGAGCAGTTCTTC. This encodes CASSQAAAVASYNEQFF.

In this sample, this clonotype turned up a few times. The J gene is TRBJ2-3, the V gene TRBV12-3 or TRBV12-4, with D tentatively TRBD1 (5 bases). V was shortened by 5 bases and J by 5 bases, with 17 bases between the two germline ends. The CDR3 contains 15 residues. CDR3 nucleotides: TGTGCCAGCAGTGTTCTCCAGGGTGTTGGAGATACGCAGTATTTT. Protein: CASSVLQGVGDTQYF.

The chain recombines TRBV3-1 with TRBJ1-4; D may be TRBD1 (5 bases). CDR1 and CDR2 (germline): LGHDT, YNNKEL (reference sequence). The CDR3 runs to 15 residues. Trimming removed 4 bases from V and 5 bases from J, with 14 bases in between. CDR3 nucleotide sequence: TGTGCCAGCAGCCTATGGGACTCCATGAATGAAAAACTGTTTTTT. Its translation is CASSLWDSMNEKLFF.

A word on this clonotype: A read error may produce the germline difference seen at one junction end. J is TRBJ2-6 and V is TRBV10-2; no reliable D call. The germline CDR1 and CDR2 sequences are WSHSY and SAAADI. The CDR3 is made up of 19 amino acids. The CDR3 reads CASSEQAPWGNSGVNVLTF. In DNA form, the CDR3 reads TGCGCCAGCAGTGAGCAGGCACCCTGGGGAAACTCTGGGGTCAACGTCCTGACTTTC.